This entry lists 23 T cell receptor beta chains sequenced from one sample in a study of shared clonotypes between healthy human individuals. Sequencing was performed with immunoSEQ multiplex PCR; in TCRdb, only in-frame clones are kept and a portion is missing. This sample has fewer than 3 million clones; about 90% occur once, and the top ten carry about 0.36%. Sequenced material: naive CD4+ T cells from PBMCs. The subset was: CD45RA+ positively selected. These receptors were collected from a man younger than 35 in good health. Some clones in this sample may be carry-over from other donors' samples.

The chain recombines TRBV11-2 with TRBJ2-5; 12 bases map to TRBD1. Losses at the gene ends were 1 base for V and 4 bases for J; bases not matched to a gene: 7. Germline CDR1 and CDR2: SGHAT and FQNNGV. There are 17 residues in the CDR3. The CDR3 region has the DNA TGTGCCAGCAGCTTAGGGAGGGACAGGGGGCGAGGAGAGACCCAGTACTTC. Protein: CASSLGRDRGRGETQYF.

This clone was detected only a few times. The V call is TRBV7-3, the J call TRBJ2-7, with TRBD1 matching over 7 bases. Germline V gene lookup returns CDR1 SGHTA and CDR2 FQGTGA. The CDR3 consists of 14 residues. The junction had 6 bases not matched to a gene; V was cut back by 4 bases and J by 3 bases. The CDR3 here is CASSSDRDSYEQYF. CDR3 bases: TGTGCCAGCAGCTCCGACAGGGACAGCTACGAGCAGTACTTC.

This sequence joins TRBV6-5 and TRBJ1-1, with TRBD1 matching 9 bases. V lost 4 bases and J lost 2; bases outside the gene matches: 5. This CDR3 has 15 amino acids. Germline V CDR1 and CDR2: MNHEY, SVGAGI. CDR3 region: CASSSSGQGNTEAFF. The CDR3 coding sequence is TGTGCCAGCAGTTCATCGGGACAGGGCAACACTGAAGCTTTCTTT.

CDR3 in DNA: TGTGCCAGCAGGGAGGGGGGAGGCTTCATTAACATTCAGTACTTC. Residues: CASREGGGFINIQYF. The genes are TRBV2 and TRBJ2-4, with D perhaps given as TRBD1 or TRBD2 (6 bases each). This CDR3 region has 15 residues. Germline CDR1 and CDR2: SNHLY and FYNNEI. Trimming stripped 6 bases from V and 7 bases from J, with 19 bases between.

The V call is TRBV27, the J call TRBJ2-7, with 8 bases that match TRBD1. This CDR3 region has 13 residues. Losses at the gene ends were 10 bases for V and 2 bases for J; bases not matched to a gene: 7. Germline CDR1 MNHEY, CDR2 SMNVEV (reference sequence). CDR3 bases: TGTGCCACCGGACAGGGTACAGCCTACGAGCAGTACTTC. Residues: CATGQGTAYEQYF.

The chain combines TRBV7-9 with TRBJ2-3; D is uncertain. Trimming pared 1 base from V and 0 bases from J, leaving 8 bases between. Germline V gene data show CDR1 as SEHNR and CDR2 as FQNEAQ (reference sequence). The CDR3 is 15 amino acids. The CDR3 DNA sequence: TGTGCCAGCAGCTTAGGTACTTTAAGCACAGATACGCAGTATTTT. Protein product: CASSLGTLSTDTQYF.

The chain uses TRBV5-1 and TRBJ2-2; no clear D gene. Germline loops: CDR1 SGHRS, CDR2 YFSETQ. The CDR3 consists of 14 residues. The germline V and J ends were trimmed by 4 bases and 1 base, with 8 bases remaining between them. The CDR3 is CASSPYGNTGELFF. CDR3 nucleotides: TGCGCCAGCAGCCCTTACGGGAACACCGGGGAGCTGTTTTTT. Filled out from reference TRBV5-1 and TRBJ2-2, the complete variable domain reads KAGVTQTPRYLIKTRGQQVTLSCSPISGHRSVSWYQQTPGQGLQFLFEYFSETQRNKGNFPGRFSGRQFSNSRSEMNVSTLELGDSALYLCASSPYGNTGELFFGEGSRLTVL.

This chain joins TRBV7-3 and TRBJ2-1; 7 bases align to TRBD1. Unmatched junction bases numbered 7, after V lost 4 bases and J lost 4 bases. The germline V gene has CDR1 SGHTA and CDR2 FQGTGA. The CDR3 spans 15 residues. The CDR3 reads CASSSLGTEYNEQFF. For the CDR3, the DNA is TGTGCCAGCAGCTCCCTCGGGACAGAATACAATGAGCAGTTCTTC.

This clone is a singleton in its sample. The chain links TRBV16 to TRBJ1-6, with D maybe TRBD1 (6 bases). Germline lookup yields CDR1 KGHSY and CDR2 FQNENV. V shed 4 bases and J shed 3 bases, with 16 bases lying between them. The CDR3 spans 17 residues. The CDR3 is CASSPARGGVYNSPLHF. In nucleotides, the CDR3 is TGTGCCAGCAGCCCCGCCAGGGGAGGGGTCTATAATTCACCCCTCCACTTT.

The V gene is TRBV7-2, the J gene TRBJ2-7; D not resolved. The CDR3 sequence is 14 residues long. V shed 0 bases and J shed 3 bases, with 9 bases lying between them. Germline-derived CDR1 and CDR2 are SGHTA and FQGNSA. CDR3 nucleotide sequence: TGTGCCAGCAGCTTAGCGCAGGACCTCTACGAGCAGTACTTC. Translated, it gives CASSLAQDLYEQYF.

The chain recombines TRBV6-1 with TRBJ1-2; D is unresolved. V shed 5 bases and J shed 10 bases, with 14 bases lying between them. Germline loops: CDR1 MNHNS, CDR2 SASEGT. The CDR3 spans 12 residues. The CDR3 reads CASSFPGRDYTF. CDR3 in DNA: TGTGCCAGCAGTTTCCCCGGACGGGACTACACCTTC.

The chain is built from TRBV11-2 and TRBJ2-7, with D hard to call. The length of the CDR3 is 13 residues. Germline loops: CDR1 SGHAT, CDR2 FQNNGV. Trimming left V 3 bases short and J 4 bases short, with 10 bases between. CDR3 protein: CASSFNPNYEQYF. For the CDR3, the DNA is TGTGCCAGCAGCTTTAATCCGAATTACGAGCAGTACTTC.

The rearrangement joins TRBV4-3 to TRBJ2-7; D is possibly TRBD1 (6 bases). The CDR3 runs to 14 residues. Germline CDR1 and CDR2: LGHNA and YSLEER. V gave up 1 base and J gave up 2 bases, with 9 bases separating them. CDR3 sequence reads: CASSQVAGAYEQYF. The CDR3 nucleotides read TGCGCCAGCAGCCAAGTGGCAGGGGCCTACGAGCAGTACTTC.

On this clone: The sample carries other DNA sequences with the same CDR3. V usage is TRBV2 and J usage is TRBJ1-4; 7 bases fit TRBD1. The junction had 4 bases not matched to a gene; V was cut back by 4 bases and J by 8 bases. Germline V gives CDR1 SNHLY, CDR2 FYNNEI. This CDR3 spans 13 amino acids. This CDR3 reads CASSGRGNEKLFF. CDR3 DNA sequence: TGTGCCAGCAGTGGCAGGGGGAACGAAAAACTGTTTTTT.

V gene TRBV10-3 combines with J gene TRBJ1-1, with a tentative D call TRBD1 (6 bases). The V end was cut by 6 bases, the J end by 5 bases, with 10 bases between. CDR3 length: 12 amino acids. Per germline, CDR1 ENHRY and CDR2 SYGVKD. CDR3 region: CAISPQGTEAFF. The DNA for the CDR3 is TGTGCCATCAGCCCGCAGGGGACTGAAGCTTTCTTT.

The gene calls are TRBV5-1 and TRBJ2-4; D is ambiguous. Looked up from germline, CDR1 is SGHRS and CDR2 is YFSETQ. The V end lost 4 bases, the J end lost 0 bases, and 14 bases lay between the germline ends. The CDR3 runs 16 residues. CDR3 loop: CASSQEGLLAKNIQYF. The CDR3 DNA reads TGCGCCAGCAGCCAGGAAGGGCTTCTAGCCAAAAACATTCAGTACTTC.

This clone has just a few counts. The sample has other DNA sequences that encode this CDR3 too. The chain links TRBV9 to TRBJ2-7, with D possibly TRBD2 on 5 matching bases. Germline loops: CDR1 SGDLS, CDR2 YYNGEE. This CDR3 contains 13 residues. Trimming removed 0 bases from V and 3 bases from J, with 7 bases in between. The chain's CDR3 is CASSVDEGYEQYF. CDR3 DNA sequence: TGTGCCAGCAGCGTAGATGAGGGCTACGAGCAGTACTTC.

This rearrangement joins TRBV18 to TRBJ2-5, with 8 bases lining up with TRBD1. The CDR3 extends over 15 amino acids. V lost 6 bases to trimming and J lost 1 base; unmatched junction nucleotides: 7. Germline V CDR1 and CDR2: KGHSH, LQKENI. CDR3 in amino acids: CASSPRTGTQETQYF. CDR3 nucleotides: TGTGCCAGCTCTCCTAGGACAGGGACCCAAGAGACCCAGTACTTC.

The J gene is TRBJ1-1, the V gene TRBV6-5; 8 bases map to TRBD1. The V gene's germline CDR1 is MNHEY and CDR2 SVGAGI. The junction had 9 bases not matched to a gene; V was cut back by 5 bases and J by 7 bases. This CDR3 comprises 14 residues. In DNA, the CDR3 is TGTGCCAGCAGTACCGGTCAGGGGGCGATTGAAGCTTTCTTT. It is translated as CASSTGQGAIEAFF.

The V and J genes are TRBV7-6 and TRBJ2-5; either TRBD1 or TRBD2 may supply D (5 bases each). V was shortened by 3 bases and J by 4 bases, with 9 bases between the two germline ends. Germline V lookup: CDR1 SGHVS, CDR2 FNYEAQ. There are 13 residues in the CDR3. The CDR3 DNA reads as TGTGCCAGCAGCTTGGGGGAAGGAGAGACCCAGTACTTC. This gives the protein CASSLGEGETQYF.

J is TRBJ2-5 and V is TRBV5-4; 14 positions match TRBD2. Per the germline V gene, CDR1 is SGHNT and CDR2 is YYREEE (reference sequence). This CDR3 is built from 16 residues. Losses at the gene ends were 4 bases for V and 5 bases for J; bases not matched to a gene: 7. The CDR3 reads CASSAGTSGRQETQYF. The CDR3 nucleotides read TGTGCCAGCAGCGCCGGGACTAGCGGGAGACAGGAGACCCAGTACTTC.

J is TRBJ2-7 and V is TRBV11-3, with 9 bases identical to TRBD1. Germline V gene sequence: CDR1 SGHNT, CDR2 YENEEA. The CDR3 is 15 amino acids. V shed 5 bases and J 3 bases; nucleotides not matched to a gene: 8. The CDR3 here is CASSTGTGTIYEQYF. The DNA of the CDR3 is TGTGCCAGCAGCACAGGGACAGGGACGATCTACGAGCAGTACTTC. Together with reference TRBV11-3 and TRBJ2-7, the CDR3 gives the full variable domain: EAGVVQSPRYKIIEKKQPVAFWCNPISGHNTLYWYLQNLGQGPELLIRYENEEAVDDSQLPKDRFSAERLKGVDSTLKIQPAELGDSAVYLCASSTGTGTIYEQYFGPGTRLTVT.

This chain links TRBV28 with TRBJ2-7, with D possibly called TRBD1 or TRBD2 (5 bases each). V was shortened by 6 bases and J by 2 bases, with 14 bases between the two germline ends. In germline, CDR1 is MDHEN, CDR2 SYDVKM. The CDR3 runs to 14 residues. Written as DNA, the CDR3 is TGTGCCAGCAGATCCGGGACGGAGGCCTACGAGCAGTACTTC. Encoded protein: CASRSGTEAYEQYF.